One T cell receptor (beta chain) is described in this entry. The template was RNA from unsorted bulk tissue. Germline CDR1 SQVTM, CDR2 ANQGSEA. Trimming removed 4 bases at V and 1 base at J, with 10 bases between. The CDR3 has 13 amino acids. The library came from three nested PCR rounds adapted from ARM-PCR protocols. TCRdb independently ran MiXCR on the multiplex PCR reads; one entry per CDR3 protein. The repertoire holds 90,000 to 110,000 distinct CDR3 sequences, with 60% to 80% as singletons. The data stem from a study of tumor and adjacent non-tumor tissue in lung cancer. Material for sequencing was lung tumor tissue. V is TRBV29-1 and J is TRBJ1-1; no definite D call. The TCR comes from a woman aged 55-75 years with non-small cell lung cancer. The DNA of the CDR3 is TGCAGCGTTGGGTACAGAAAGAACACTGAAGCTTTCTTT. Translation: CSVGYRKNTEAFF.